Following are 27 T cell receptor beta chains from one sample sequenced in a study of blood T cell repertoires in COVID-19. Only in-frame clones appear in the TCRdb table, and some are missing; sequencing was by immunoSEQ multiplex PCR. This repertoire shows 150,000 to 190,000 clones, 76% found once; its top ten account for 3.5% to 4.5%. The sequenced material came from peripheral blood. These TCRs come from a woman aged 80 or older with acute or convalescent COVID-19.

CDR3 residues: CASSPSRTGFGNTIYF. The DNA for the CDR3 is TGTGCCAGCAGCCCCTCCAGGACAGGGTTCGGAAACACCATATATTTT. The chain couples TRBV5-6 to TRBJ1-3, with 8 bases matching TRBD1. The CDR3 has 16 amino acids. CDR1 and CDR2 (germline): SGHDT, YYEEEE. Trimming cost V 4 bases and J 4 bases; bases outside gene matches: 10.

The chain links TRBV9 to TRBJ1-3, with 8 bases lining up with TRBD1. V shed 0 bases and J 0 bases; nucleotides not matched to a gene: 11. Germline V CDR1 and CDR2: SGDLS, YYNGEE. This CDR3 region has 19 residues. The CDR3 bases are TGTGCCAGCAGCGTAGGAGGGACAGGACCGATTCTCTCTGGAAACACCATATATTTT. Amino acid sequence: CASSVGGTGPILSGNTIYF. The full variable domain, rest sourced from reference TRBV9 and TRBJ1-3, is DSGVTQTPKHLITATGQRVTLRCSPRSGDLSVYWYQQSLDQGLQFLIQYYNGEERAKGNILERFSAQQFPDLHSELNLSSLELGDSALYFCASSVGGTGPILSGNTIYFGEGSWLTVV.

V usage is TRBV18 and J usage is TRBJ1-1; no clear D gene. Germline V gives CDR1 KGHSH, CDR2 LQKENI. CDR3 length equals 15 residues. Trimming pared 4 bases from V and 6 bases from J, leaving 18 bases between. This chain's CDR3 is CASSQLTGESAEAFF. The CDR3 DNA reads as TGTGCCAGCTCACAATTAACGGGTGAGTCTGCTGAAGCTTTCTTT.

This clone has more than one count but fewer than ten. The CDR3 bases are TGTGCCAGCAGCTTAGGTTGGTCGGGGGAAGTCGGGACAGATACGCAGTATTTT. Protein sequence: CASSLGWSGEVGTDTQYF. The rearrangement links TRBV7-9 to TRBJ2-3; the D gene is possibly TRBD2 (6 bases). From germline, CDR1 is SEHNR and CDR2 FQNEAQ (reference sequence). The V end lost 1 base, the J end lost 3 bases, and 20 bases lay between the germline ends. The CDR3 runs to 18 residues.

The chain carries TRBV6-5 and TRBJ2-1, with 7 bases aligning to TRBD2. The germline CDR1 and CDR2 sequences are MNHEY and SVGAGI. The V gene end was trimmed by 6 bases and the J gene end by 5 bases; junction bases not matched to a gene: 4. This CDR3 contains 13 residues. The CDR3 sequence is CASRLGTNNEQFF. In DNA form, the CDR3 reads TGTGCCAGCAGACTGGGGACTAACAATGAGCAGTTCTTC.

The V and J genes are TRBV5-4 and TRBJ1-1; D is uncertain. The germline gives CDR1 SGHNT, CDR2 YYREEE (reference sequence). Trimming removed 4 bases at V and 1 base at J, with 11 bases between. CDR3 length equals 14 residues. The CDR3, as DNA: TGTGCCAGCAGCATACAGCTATGGAACACTGAAGCTTTCTTT. Its translation: CASSIQLWNTEAFF.

The J gene is TRBJ1-2, the V gene TRBV7-9; TRBD1 aligns across 10 bases. V lost 6 bases and J lost 3; bases outside the gene matches: 7. Germline lookup yields CDR1 SEHNR and CDR2 FQNEAQ (reference sequence). The CDR3 runs 15 residues. Here the CDR3 reads CASRQPGTGDYGYTF. The CDR3, as DNA: TGTGCCAGCAGGCAACCAGGGACAGGGGACTATGGCTACACCTTC.

The chain joins TRBV29-1 to TRBJ1-5; D is ambiguous. Germline CDR1 reads SQVTM; CDR2 reads ANQGSEA. The CDR3 is 14 amino acids. V dropped 4 bases and J dropped 0 bases, with 10 bases sitting between them. CDR3 in amino acids: CSVGSEDSNQPQHF. The DNA for the CDR3 is TGCAGCGTTGGTTCGGAGGATAGCAATCAGCCCCAGCATTTT.

The V gene is TRBV2, the J gene TRBJ1-1; D gene unclear. The germline gives CDR1 SNHLY, CDR2 FYNNEI. The length of the CDR3 is 14 residues. V was pared by 4 bases and J by 0 bases, with 9 bases between. CDR3 residues: CASSGTTVNTEAFF. The CDR3 DNA reads TGTGCCAGCAGTGGAACAACAGTGAACACTGAAGCTTTCTTT. Filled out from reference TRBV2 and TRBJ1-1, the complete variable domain reads EPEVTQTPSHQVTQMGQEVILRCVPISNHLYFYWYRQILGQKVEFLVSFYNNEISEKSEIFDDQFSVERPDGSNFTLKIRSTKLEDSAMYFCASSGTTVNTEAFFGQGTRLTVV.

This clone was seen more than once but under ten times. This sequence joins TRBV5-1 and TRBJ1-3, with D possibly TRBD1 on 6 matching bases. V lost 3 bases and J lost 1, with 14 bases in between. Germline loops: CDR1 SGHRS, CDR2 YFSETQ. There are 16 residues in the CDR3. CDR3 protein: CASSSSGEPSGNTIYF. The CDR3, as DNA: TGCGCCAGCAGCTCCTCAGGGGAACCATCTGGAAACACCATATATTTT.

This chain joins TRBV2 and TRBJ2-1; D perhaps matches TRBD1 (6 bases). This CDR3 contains 16 residues. V lost 4 bases to trimming and J lost 16 bases, with 29 bases between them. In germline, CDR1 is SNHLY, CDR2 FYNNEI. The CDR3: CASSVVGGSLSPRYFF. The DNA for the CDR3 is TGTGCCAGCAGTGTTGTAGGGGGTTCCCTTAGCCCGAGATATTTCTTC.

The genes are TRBV6-5 and TRBJ1-1; D is unresolved. The V and J ends lost 6 bases and 3 bases respectively, with 11 bases between them. The germline V gene encodes CDR1 MNHEY and CDR2 SVGAGI. This CDR3 is built from 13 residues. CDR3: CASSPRRDTEAFF. CDR3 DNA: TGTGCCAGCAGCCCCAGGAGGGACACTGAAGCTTTCTTT.

This chain connects TRBV28 to TRBJ2-7, with TRBD1 identical over 10 bases. This CDR3 is 15 amino acids long. V shed 4 bases and J 4 bases; nucleotides not matched to a gene: 7. Germline V gene sequence: CDR1 MDHEN, CDR2 SYDVKM. The CDR3 loop reads CASSSGTGARYEQYF. DNA for the CDR3: TGTGCCAGCAGTTCCGGGACAGGGGCTCGGTACGAGCAGTACTTC.

The rearrangement joins TRBV5-6 to TRBJ1-3; 8 positions agree with TRBD1. Germline CDR1 reads SGHDT; CDR2 reads YYEEEE. With V trimmed by 4 bases and J by 0 bases, 3 bases remained unmatched. CDR3 size: 15 residues. CDR3 bases: TGTGCCAGCAGCCCCGGGACAGGCTCTGGAAACACCATATATTTT. It yields the protein CASSPGTGSGNTIYF.

The gene calls are TRBV29-1 and TRBJ1-4, with D maybe TRBD1 (6 bases). V was shortened by 5 bases and J by 0 bases, with 10 bases between the two germline ends. Germline CDR1 and CDR2: SQVTM and ANQGSEA. The length of the CDR3 is 14 residues. The CDR3 spells CSVRQGSTNEKLFF. The CDR3 nucleotides are TGCAGCGTTCGCCAGGGGTCAACTAATGAAAAACTGTTTTTT.

This rearrangement joins TRBV6-4 to TRBJ2-3; tentatively, D is TRBD1 (6 bases). The CDR3 runs 14 residues. The ends were cut back, 3 bases at V and 4 bases at J, with 11 bases in the middle. The V gene's germline CDR1 is MRHNA and CDR2 SNTAGT. CDR3 nucleotide sequence: TGTGCCAGCAGTGAACAGGGTGGTGCAGATACGCAGTATTTT. It yields the protein CASSEQGGADTQYF.

V and J are TRBV4-3 and TRBJ1-2, with TRBD1 matching 11 bases. Germline V gene sequence: CDR1 LGHNA, CDR2 YSLEER. The V gene end was trimmed by 4 bases and the J gene end by 4 bases; junction bases not matched to a gene: 8. The CDR3 contains 16 residues. CDR3 sequence: CASSRDRGQGVYGYTF. The CDR3 DNA reads as TGCGCCAGCAGCCGCGACAGGGGACAGGGGGTCTATGGCTACACCTTC.

This chain joins TRBV10-3 and TRBJ2-5; a weak D match, TRBD2 (5 bases). Germline V gene data show CDR1 as ENHRY and CDR2 as SYGVKD. Trimming left V 0 bases short and J 1 base short, with 12 bases between. This CDR3 spans 16 amino acids. This CDR3 reads CAISESRAGLQETQYF. The CDR3 nucleotides are TGTGCCATCAGTGAGTCTCGGGCAGGACTCCAAGAGACCCAGTACTTC.

J is TRBJ2-7 and V is TRBV2; no definite D call. From germline, CDR1 is SNHLY and CDR2 FYNNEI. CDR3 length: 13 residues. V shed 4 bases and J shed 2 bases, with 9 bases lying between them. CDR3 amino acids: CASSAVRTYEQYF. CDR3 coding DNA: TGTGCCAGCAGTGCTGTTAGAACCTACGAGCAGTACTTC.

The chain links TRBV28 to TRBJ2-3; D is unclear. The CDR3 covers 11 residues. The germline V gene encodes CDR1 MDHEN and CDR2 SYDVKM. V shed 5 bases and J shed 5 bases, with 5 bases lying between them. This CDR3 is CASSVRDTQYF. The CDR3 coding sequence is TGTGCCAGCAGTGTTCGAGATACGCAGTATTTT.

Only a few counts were recorded for this clone. This chain uses TRBV6-6 with TRBJ1-4; TRBD1 aligns across 8 bases. V lost 5 bases to trimming and J lost 8 bases; unmatched junction nucleotides: 4. Germline values: CDR1 MNHNY, CDR2 SVGAGI (reference sequence). The CDR3 runs to 13 residues. CDR3 protein: CASSTGTGEKLFF. The CDR3 DNA follows: TGTGCCAGCAGTACCGGGACAGGAGAAAAACTGTTTTTT.

V usage is TRBV7-8 and J usage is TRBJ2-3; tentative D call: TRBD1 (6 bases). CDR3 length equals 17 residues. The germline V and J ends were trimmed by 4 bases and 1 base, with 18 bases remaining between them. From germline, CDR1 is SGHVS and CDR2 FQNEAQ. This CDR3 is CASSSQQGLRGTDTQYF. The CDR3 DNA follows: TGTGCCAGCAGCTCACAACAGGGTTTAAGGGGCACAGATACGCAGTATTTT.

The chain is built from TRBV7-2 and TRBJ1-5; D not certain. The CDR3 is 13 amino acids. The germline CDR1 and CDR2 sequences are SGHTA and FQGNSA. V lost 4 bases, J lost 7 bases, and 11 bases lay in between. Here the CDR3 DNA reads TGTGCCAGCAGCTACGCCTCGGGGCAGCCCCAGCATTTT. The encoded protein is CASSYASGQPQHF.

The chain uses TRBV6-5 and TRBJ2-7; 8 bases line up with TRBD2. Germline trimming cut 6 bases from V and 3 bases from J; bases unmatched to any gene: 7. This CDR3 spans 14 amino acids. CDR1 and CDR2 (germline): MNHEY, SVGAGI. The CDR3, as DNA: TGTGCCAGCAGACGGGGGGGAGACTTCTACGAGCAGTACTTC. This encodes CASRRGGDFYEQYF.

The chain has TRBV25-1 and TRBJ1-4; the D is unclear. Trimming removed 5 bases from V and 4 bases from J, with 11 bases in between. The CDR3 has 14 residues. CDR1 and CDR2 from the germline V gene are MGHDK and SYGVNS. The CDR3 spells CASSPEAFNEKLFF. The CDR3 DNA reads TGTGCCAGCAGTCCAGAGGCCTTTAATGAAAAACTGTTTTTT.

The chain joins TRBV6-4 to TRBJ1-2, with D perhaps TRBD1 (5 bases). This CDR3 has 14 residues. Germline V lookup: CDR1 MRHNA, CDR2 SNTAGT. The V and J ends lost 0 bases and 6 bases respectively, with 11 bases between them. The CDR3 reads CASSDSSSGDGYTF. The CDR3 nucleotides read TGTGCCAGCAGTGACTCGAGCTCGGGGGATGGCTACACCTTC.

In this sample, this clone turned up a few times. The chain combines TRBV30 with TRBJ2-5; 8 bases agree with TRBD2. The CDR3 consists of 13 residues. Germline assignment: CDR1 GTSNPN and CDR2 SVGIG (reference sequence). Germline trimming cut 7 bases from V and 7 bases from J; bases unmatched to any gene: 11. CDR3 DNA: TGTGCCTCGGGGGGGGAACTATTGTCGACCCAGTACTTC. It yields the protein CASGGELLSTQYF.